The next 26 T cell receptor beta chains were all read from a single sample in a study of shared clonotypes between healthy human individuals. Profiling relied on immunoSEQ multiplex PCR, and the TCRdb table lists in-frame clones only, not all of them. The table records about a million clones, about three quarters of them present only once. The specimen sequenced was memory CD4+ T cells sorted from blood. Documented subset: CD45RA-negative fraction. These receptors were taken from a man aged 18 to 35 in good health.

The gene calls are TRBV4-1 and TRBJ2-7; no definite D call. V was trimmed by 3 bases and J by 7 bases, leaving 13 bases between them. The CDR3 has 13 residues. The germline V gene has CDR1 MGHRA and CDR2 YSYEKL. The CDR3 loop is CASSQVSLGEQYF. The CDR3 region has the DNA TGCGCCAGCAGCCAGGTTAGCCTGGGGGAGCAGTACTTC.

The chain has TRBV6-1 and TRBJ1-1; D gene ambiguous. Germline-derived CDR1 and CDR2 are MNHNS and SASEGT. The CDR3 is 14 residues long. With 7 bases removed from V and 0 bases from J, the gap between germline ends came to 12 bases. This CDR3 is CASKLERMNTEAFF. The CDR3 nucleotides are TGTGCCAGCAAATTAGAACGCATGAACACTGAAGCTTTCTTT.

The genes are TRBV19 and TRBJ2-7; D remains unclear. The length of the CDR3 is 14 residues. Trimming pared 3 bases from V and 7 bases from J, leaving 16 bases between. Per the germline V gene, CDR1 is LNHDA and CDR2 is SQIVND (reference sequence). The CDR3 coding sequence is TGTGCCAGTAGTATTTTATTGGATGGGCAGGAGCAGTACTTC. It codes for CASSILLDGQEQYF.

The chain carries TRBV5-3 and TRBJ1-2; D possibly corresponds to TRBD1 (6 bases). TRBV5-3 is placed among ORFs of uncertain function. V dropped 7 bases and J dropped 5 bases, with 24 bases sitting between them. The CDR3 length is 16 residues. The CDR3 DNA reads as TGTGCCAGACCCTTGGCGGGATACAGGGACGGATATGGCTACACCTTC. Amino acid sequence: CARPLAGYRDGYGYTF.

As for this clone: A much more abundant neighbour one base away suggests this may be a read error. The CDR3 spells CASSLGQGNYGYTF. DNA for the CDR3: TGTGCCAGCAGTCTGGGACAGGGGAACTATGGCTACACCTTC. The V and J genes are TRBV6-1 and TRBJ1-2, with 10 bases that match TRBD1. The trim removed 5 bases at V and 2 bases at J, leaving 2 bases unmatched. Germline CDR1 MNHNS, CDR2 SASEGT. This CDR3 has 14 residues.

The rearrangement uses TRBV2 and TRBJ2-3; TRBD2 matches 13 bases. This CDR3 contains 14 residues. With V trimmed by 6 bases and J by 5 bases, 2 bases remained unmatched. Germline CDR1 and CDR2: SNHLY and FYNNEI. This chain's CDR3 is CASRRTSGGDTQYF. In DNA form, the CDR3 reads TGTGCCAGCAGGCGGACTAGCGGGGGAGATACGCAGTATTTT.

This chain uses TRBV7-8 with TRBJ2-2; D uncertain. This CDR3 comprises 15 residues. The germline V and J ends were trimmed by 6 bases and 0 bases, with 11 bases remaining between them. The germline CDR1 and CDR2 sequences are SGHVS and FQNEAQ. CDR3 sequence: CASSPFDTNTGELFF. The CDR3 DNA is TGTGCCAGCAGTCCCTTCGACACGAACACCGGGGAGCTGTTTTTT.

The rearrangement joins TRBV9 to TRBJ2-7, with TRBD2 matching over 9 bases. The germline gives CDR1 SGDLS, CDR2 YYNGEE. V gave up 0 bases and J gave up 5 bases; unmatched junction bases: 6. The length of the CDR3 is 15 residues. DNA of the CDR3: TGTGCCAGCAGCGTAGAGGGGACTAGCACCCACGAGCAGTACTTC. It specifies CASSVEGTSTHEQYF.

This clone was picked up a small number of times. The rearrangement joins TRBV30 to TRBJ1-2; possibly TRBD1 for D (5 bases). V gave up 2 bases and J gave up 9 bases, with 19 bases separating them. CDR1 and CDR2 (germline): GTSNPN, SVGIG (reference sequence). The CDR3 has 14 residues. This chain's CDR3 is CAWSSGGGPGSYTF. The CDR3 coding sequence is TGTGCCTGGAGTTCCGGGGGGGGACCTGGCAGCTACACCTTC.

V is TRBV18 and J is TRBJ1-2, with 8 bases matching TRBD1. The CDR3 consists of 15 residues. V was pared by 0 bases and J by 7 bases, with 7 bases of the junction left unmatched. In germline, CDR1 is KGHSH, CDR2 LQKENI. CDR3 residues: CASSPPQTGGSGYTF. CDR3 in DNA: TGTGCCAGCTCACCACCTCAAACAGGGGGATCTGGCTACACCTTC.

The genes are TRBV2 and TRBJ1-1; 8 bases map to TRBD1. The germline CDR1 and CDR2 sequences are SNHLY and FYNNEI. The junction had 12 bases not matched to a gene; V was cut back by 8 bases and J by 4 bases. This CDR3 has 15 amino acids. CDR3 coding DNA: TGTGCCAGCGGCCCCCCCAGGGGGCGAGTCACTGAAGCTTTCTTT. This gives the protein CASGPPRGRVTEAFF.

This rearrangement joins TRBV7-6 to TRBJ2-4, with 7 bases matching TRBD2. The V and J ends lost 5 bases and 7 bases, in that order; junction bases with no gene match: 23. Germline V gives CDR1 SGHVS, CDR2 FNYEAQ. This CDR3 comprises 19 residues. The CDR3 nucleotides read TGTGCCAGCAGCCCAATGGGAACCTTAGGGTCTAGCGGCGGGAACATTCAGTACTTC. Its protein product is CASSPMGTLGSSGGNIQYF.

The genes are TRBV4-2 and TRBJ2-3; 8 bases fit TRBD2. Germline CDR1 reads LGHNA; CDR2 reads YNFKEQ. CDR3 length: 16 residues. J was trimmed by 1 base and V by 3 bases; bases with no gene match: 6. The chain's CDR3 is CASSQISGAGTDTQYF. The CDR3 DNA is TGTGCCAGCAGCCAGATTAGCGGGGCTGGCACAGATACGCAGTATTTT.

DNA of the CDR3: TGTGCCATCAGTGGACTAGCGCACGGCACCGGGGAGCTGTTTTTT. As protein: CAISGLAHGTGELFF. V and J are TRBV10-3 and TRBJ2-2; the match to TRBD2 covers 8 bases. The CDR3 contains 15 residues. V lost 4 bases, J lost 4 bases, and 5 bases stayed unmatched. Germline CDR1 is ENHRY and CDR2 is SYGVKD.

The V call is TRBV5-1, the J call TRBJ2-5; the match to TRBD1 covers 11 bases. This CDR3 spans 18 amino acids. From germline, CDR1 is SGHRS and CDR2 YFSETQ. Trimming took 2 bases from V and 4 from J; bases not matched to a gene: 13. The CDR3 sequence is CASSFPPPGTGGRETQYF. The CDR3 DNA follows: TGCGCCAGCAGCTTCCCCCCGCCCGGGACAGGGGGACGAGAGACCCAGTACTTC.

The chain has TRBV7-3 and TRBJ2-3, with a possible D match to TRBD2 (6 bases). The CDR3 has 15 residues. V dropped 5 bases and J dropped 0 bases, with 12 bases sitting between them. The germline V gene encodes CDR1 SGHTA and CDR2 FQGTGA. CDR3 residues: CASSREGRSTDTQYF. The CDR3 DNA follows: TGTGCCAGCAGCCGCGAGGGGAGGAGCACAGATACGCAGTATTTT.

The rearrangement uses TRBV6-5 and TRBJ2-1; 12 nucleotides line up with TRBD2. J lost 15 bases, V lost 0 bases, and 6 bases had no gene match. The CDR3 extends over 14 amino acids. CDR1 and CDR2 from the germline V gene are MNHEY and SVGAGI. CDR3 loop: CASSYSIGTSGLFF. DNA of the CDR3: TGTGCCAGCAGTTACTCGATAGGGACTAGCGGGCTGTTCTTC.

This chain uses TRBV29-1 with TRBJ1-4, with D perhaps TRBD1 (6 bases). The CDR3 covers 12 residues. Germline CDR1 SQVTM, CDR2 ANQGSEA. The V and J ends lost 6 bases and 5 bases respectively, with 10 bases between them. As DNA, the CDR3 is TGCAGCGTCGGGGACATAAATGAAAAACTGTTTTTT. Translating gives CSVGDINEKLFF.

A note on this clone: The sample contains more than one DNA sequence encoding this CDR3. The CDR3: CSATGGYGYTF. The CDR3 DNA reads TGCAGTGCTACCGGGGGGTATGGCTACACCTTC. This sequence joins TRBV20-1 and TRBJ1-2; maybe TRBD1 (5 bases). V dropped 4 bases and J dropped 5 bases, with 8 bases sitting between them. The CDR3 runs 11 residues. Germline V gene data show CDR1 as DFQATT and CDR2 as SNEGSKA (reference sequence).

The chain is built from TRBV11-2 and TRBJ1-2; no reliable D call. V lost 1 base and J lost 4, with 10 bases in between. Germline V gives CDR1 SGHAT, CDR2 FQNNGV. The CDR3 covers 14 residues. The CDR3 nucleotides read TGTGCCAGCAGCTTAGTAGGCCAGAGCTATGGCTACACCTTC. This translates into CASSLVGQSYGYTF. Together with reference TRBV11-2 and TRBJ1-2, the CDR3 gives the full variable domain: EAGVAQSPRYKIIEKRQSVAFWCNPISGHATLYWYQQILGQGPKLLIQFQNNGVVDDSQLPKDRFSAERLKGVDSTLKIQPAKLEDSAVYLCASSLVGQSYGYTFGSGTRLTVV.

The chain employs TRBV7-9 and TRBJ2-7; 9 nucleotides match TRBD1. The trim removed 5 bases at V and 0 bases at J, leaving 5 bases unmatched. Germline assignment: CDR1 SEHNR and CDR2 FQNEAQ (reference sequence). The CDR3 sequence is 15 residues long. The CDR3 is CASSKWTGVSYEQYF. The DNA of the CDR3 is TGTGCCAGCAGCAAGTGGACAGGGGTCTCCTACGAGCAGTACTTC.

V and J are TRBV2 and TRBJ2-7, with 9 bases fitting TRBD1. Germline CDR1 is SNHLY and CDR2 is FYNNEI. Germline trimming cut 4 bases from V and 2 bases from J; bases unmatched to any gene: 3. The CDR3 is 14 residues long. CDR3 residues: CASSGGQGPYEQYF. DNA for the CDR3: TGTGCCAGCAGTGGGGGACAGGGCCCCTACGAGCAGTACTTC.

The chain links TRBV27 to TRBJ2-5, with 8 nucleotides matching TRBD2. The CDR3 loop spans 13 amino acids. V lost 5 bases to trimming and J lost 9 bases; unmatched junction nucleotides: 8. Germline V CDR1 and CDR2: MNHEY, SMNVEV (reference sequence). In DNA form, the CDR3 reads TGTGCCAGCAGTCCCGGACTAGCCTTCGCCCAGTACTTC. Translated, it gives CASSPGLAFAQYF.

This sequence joins TRBV5-5 and TRBJ1-5, with a possible D match to TRBD1 (6 bases). This CDR3 is 15 amino acids long. CDR1 and CDR2 from the germline V gene are SGHKS and YYEKEE (reference sequence). Between the trimmed V and J ends, which lost 4 bases and 7 bases, there was a span of 18 bases. CDR3 loop: CASSPESGVRQPQHF. DNA of the CDR3: TGTGCCAGCAGCCCCGAATCAGGGGTAAGGCAGCCCCAGCATTTT.

This chain links TRBV10-1 with TRBJ2-1, with a tentative D call TRBD2 (6 bases). Deletions cut 0 bases from V and 8 bases from J, with 17 bases between. The CDR3 totals 16 residues. Looked up from germline, CDR1 is WNHNN and CDR2 is SYGVQD (reference sequence). The CDR3 region has the DNA TGCGCCAGCAGTGAGTCCGGGAGAGGGAGACCGGATGAGCAGTTCTTC. As protein: CASSESGRGRPDEQFF.

The chain carries TRBV18 and TRBJ2-3, with D unresolved. CDR1 and CDR2 from the germline V gene are KGHSH and LQKENI. The V end lost 6 bases, the J end lost 0 bases, and 7 bases lay between the germline ends. This CDR3 comprises 13 residues. The CDR3 coding sequence is TGTGCCAGCTCCAGGAGTAGCACAGATACGCAGTATTTT. Translation: CASSRSSTDTQYF.